This passage covers 2 T cell receptor beta chains from one sample sequenced in a study of cytomegalovirus exposure and HLA in healthy donors. The PCR contained 60 Vbeta and 13 Jbeta primers. TCRdb keeps only in-frame clones here, not all; method: immunoSEQ multiplex PCR. The data contain roughly 160,000 clones, about four fifths of them singletons. The specimen sequenced was PBMCs. The receptors originated from a woman in her fifties or sixties in good health and CMV-seronegative.

This sequence joins TRBV6-5 and TRBJ2-5; TRBD1 matches 11 bases. The V and J ends lost 6 bases and 4 bases, in that order; junction bases with no gene match: 4. CDR1 MNHEY and CDR2 SVGAGI come from the germline V gene. This CDR3 has 14 residues. CDR3 protein: CASRRTGGGETQYF. The CDR3 DNA reads TGTGCCAGCAGACGGACAGGGGGCGGAGAGACCCAGTACTTC.

This clone appeared once. The V and J genes are TRBV6-5 and TRBJ1-2; TRBD1 is a possible D gene (5 bases). Trimming left V 6 bases short and J 8 bases short, with 19 bases between. The CDR3 covers 14 residues. Germline V lookup: CDR1 MNHEY, CDR2 SVGAGI. The CDR3 region is CASRKAGGGGGYTF. The CDR3 DNA reads as TGTGCCAGCAGAAAGGCGGGCGGGGGAGGCGGCTACACCTTC.